The 12 T cell receptor beta chains reported below all come from one sample, sequenced in a study of shared clonotypes between healthy human individuals. Clones were sequenced by immunoSEQ multiplex PCR, and TCRdb holds only the in-frame ones, with some missing. The data hold around 510,000 clones, with about 80% observed a single time. Specimen: PBMCs. The receptors originated from a woman aged 40 to 50 in good health. Some clones in this sample may be carry-over from other donors' samples.

This chain joins TRBV2 and TRBJ2-2; 9 bases fit TRBD2. The CDR3 spans 13 residues. Germline V gene lookup returns CDR1 SNHLY and CDR2 FYNNEI. Trimming removed 6 bases from V and 8 bases from J; junction bases left unmatched: 4. This chain's CDR3 is CASRTSGWGELFF. The CDR3 coding sequence is TGTGCCAGCAGGACTAGCGGTTGGGGGGAGCTGTTTTTT.

The chain employs TRBV13 and TRBJ2-1, with 14 bases that match TRBD2. This CDR3 has 16 residues. With V trimmed by 4 bases and J by 9 bases, 8 bases remained unmatched. Germline loops: CDR1 PRHDT, CDR2 FYEKMQ (reference sequence). In DNA, the CDR3 is TGTGCCAGCAGCTCAACGGGACTAGCGGGAGTTTTTGAGCAGTTCTTC. Amino acids: CASSSTGLAGVFEQFF.

This clone was found a few times. The chain joins TRBV5-4 to TRBJ1-5; D is unresolved. Per the germline V gene, CDR1 is SGHNT and CDR2 is YYREEE (reference sequence). V was pared by 0 bases and J by 1 base, with 8 bases between. The CDR3 is 15 residues long. The CDR3 is CASSLGTWSNQPQHF. CDR3 nucleotide sequence: TGTGCCAGCAGCTTGGGGACCTGGAGCAATCAGCCCCAGCATTTT.

The chain employs TRBV7-2 and TRBJ2-1; weak D call: TRBD1 (5 bases). Looked up from germline, CDR1 is SGHTA and CDR2 is FQGNSA. The length of the CDR3 is 13 residues. V lost 3 bases and J lost 9, with 12 bases in between. In DNA form, the CDR3 reads TGTGCCAGCAGCTTCAAACAGGCGAGTGAGCAGTTCTTC. This translates into CASSFKQASEQFF. Full variable domain (missing parts from reference TRBV7-2 and TRBJ2-1): GAGVSQSPSNKVTEKGKDVELRCDPISGHTALYWYRQSLGQGLEFLIYFQGNSAPDKSGLPSDRFSAERTGGSVSTLTIQRTQQEDSAVYLCASSFKQASEQFFGPGTRLTVL.

The chain is built from TRBV6-1 and TRBJ1-2, with D unresolved. The V end lost 4 bases, the J end lost 1 base, and 13 bases lay between the germline ends. The CDR3 is made up of 15 amino acids. Germline assignment: CDR1 MNHNS and CDR2 SASEGT. The CDR3: CASSADGSHNYGYTF. CDR3 bases: TGTGCCAGCAGTGCGGACGGGAGTCATAACTATGGCTACACCTTC.

This sequence joins TRBV15 and TRBJ1-4, with TRBD1 matching over 8 bases. With 0 bases clipped from V and 11 bases from J, the junction kept 8 bases outside the gene matches. CDR3 length: 15 amino acids. Germline CDR1 is LNHNV and CDR2 is YYDKDF (reference sequence). This chain's CDR3 is CATSRDGTGRVKLFF. In DNA form, the CDR3 reads TGTGCCACCAGCAGAGATGGGACAGGAAGGGTGAAACTGTTTTTT.

The chain combines TRBV9 with TRBJ2-5, with unresolved D. This CDR3 has 13 residues. The V gene lost 6 bases and the J gene lost 4 bases, with 13 bases spanning the gap. CDR1 and CDR2 from the germline V gene are SGDLS and YYNGEE. The CDR3 here is CASTRSPGETQYF. CDR3 DNA: TGTGCCAGCACCAGATCACCGGGAGAGACCCAGTACTTC.

This clone was observed once. This chain links TRBV18 with TRBJ2-5, with 12 bases that match TRBD2. Germline values: CDR1 KGHSH, CDR2 LQKENI. CDR3 size: 17 residues. The junction had 5 bases not matched to a gene; V was cut back by 2 bases and J by 1 base. The DNA of the CDR3 is TGTGCCAGCTCACCATCTATGACTAGCGGGGGCCAAGAGACCCAGTACTTC. As protein: CASSPSMTSGGQETQYF.

The gene calls are TRBV19 and TRBJ1-5; no definite D call. Per the germline V gene, CDR1 is LNHDA and CDR2 is SQIVND (reference sequence). V lost 5 bases to trimming and J lost 1 base, with 15 bases between them. There are 16 residues in the CDR3. CDR3: CASSPRQGPSNQPQHF. CDR3 DNA sequence: TGTGCCAGTAGTCCACGACAAGGGCCCAGCAATCAGCCCCAGCATTTT.

The chain combines TRBV7-2 with TRBJ2-1; perhaps TRBD2 as D (6 bases). The CDR3 is made up of 16 amino acids. Germline V gives CDR1 SGHTA, CDR2 FQGNSA. The V end lost 4 bases, the J end lost 0 bases, and 13 bases lay between the germline ends. CDR3 in amino acids: CASSSVAVSSYNEQFF. As DNA, the CDR3 is TGTGCCAGCAGCTCCGTAGCGGTTTCCTCCTACAATGAGCAGTTCTTC.

This chain uses TRBV27 with TRBJ2-5; no clear D gene. V was cut by 7 bases and J by 5 bases, with 20 bases left in between. This CDR3 has 15 amino acids. Per the germline V gene, CDR1 is MNHEY and CDR2 is SMNVEV (reference sequence). This CDR3 reads CASTRAWGMLETQYF. In DNA, the CDR3 is TGTGCCAGCACCCGGGCGTGGGGAATGTTGGAGACCCAGTACTTC.

This chain connects TRBV7-9 to TRBJ2-3; the match to TRBD2 covers 10 bases. CDR3 length equals 15 residues. In germline, CDR1 is SEHNR, CDR2 FQNEAQ (reference sequence). V shed 6 bases and J 3 bases; nucleotides not matched to a gene: 6. This CDR3 reads CASRPSGSQTDTQYF. For the CDR3, the DNA is TGTGCCAGCAGACCTAGCGGGAGTCAGACAGATACGCAGTATTTT.